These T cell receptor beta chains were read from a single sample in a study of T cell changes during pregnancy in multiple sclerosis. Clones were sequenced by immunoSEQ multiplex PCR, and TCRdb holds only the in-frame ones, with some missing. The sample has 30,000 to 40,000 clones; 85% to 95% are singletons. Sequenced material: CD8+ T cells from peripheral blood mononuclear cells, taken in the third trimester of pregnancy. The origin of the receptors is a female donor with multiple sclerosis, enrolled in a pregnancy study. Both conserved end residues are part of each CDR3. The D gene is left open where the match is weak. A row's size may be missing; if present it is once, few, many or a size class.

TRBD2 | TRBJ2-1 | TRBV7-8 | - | TGTGCCAGCAGTGGTGGGGGACTAGTTTATAATGAGCAGTTCTTC | CASSGGGLVYNEQFF
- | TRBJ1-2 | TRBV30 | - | TGTGCCTGGAGTGTACGAGAAAACTATGGCTACACCTTC | CAWSVRENYGYTF
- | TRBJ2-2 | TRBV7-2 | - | TGTGCCAGCCAGCAGGCCAACACCGGGGAGCTGTTTTTT | CASQQANTGELFF
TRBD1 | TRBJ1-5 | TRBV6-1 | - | TGTGCCAGCAGTGAAGTAAGTGGACAGGGCAATCAGCCCCAGCATTTT | CASSEVSGQGNQPQHF
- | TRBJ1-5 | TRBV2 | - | TGTGCCAGCAGTGATCCACGACAGGTGAATCAGCCCCAGCATTTT | CASSDPRQVNQPQHF
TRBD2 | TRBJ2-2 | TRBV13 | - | TGTGCCAGCAGCTTAGCCGATGGCGGGGGGCCCAACACCGGGGAGCTGTTTTTT | CASSLADGGGPNTGELFF
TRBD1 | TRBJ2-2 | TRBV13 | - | TGTGCCAGCAGCCCCCGACAGGGGGAGGGCACCGGGGAGCTGTTTTTT | CASSPRQGEGTGELFF
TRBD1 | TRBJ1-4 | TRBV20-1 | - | TGCAGTGGATCGGGAGAGACAGGGCAGTTTTTT | CSGSGETGQFF
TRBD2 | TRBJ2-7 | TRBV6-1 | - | TGTGCCAGCAGTTCCCGAGTGGGAGGGGAGGACGAGCAGTACTTC | CASSSRVGGEDEQYF
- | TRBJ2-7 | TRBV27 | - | TGTGCCAGCACTCTCTCCTCGGGGAGCGGCTACGAGCAGTACTTC | CASTLSSGSGYEQYF
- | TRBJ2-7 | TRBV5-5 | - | TGTGCCAGCAGCCTCCGGGGAGCTGAGGGTTTCTACGAGCAGTACTTC | CASSLRGAEGFYEQYF
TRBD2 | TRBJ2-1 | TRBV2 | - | TGTGCCAGCAGTGCCGCTAGCGGAGCCGAGGGTTACAATGAGCAGTTCTTC | CASSAASGAEGYNEQFF
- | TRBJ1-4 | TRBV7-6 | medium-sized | TGTGCCAGCAGCGAGGACGGGAGGGGTGATGAAAAACTGTTTTTT | CASSEDGRGDEKLFF
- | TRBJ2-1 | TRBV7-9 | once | TGTGCCAGCAGCCATCCGGACAGACCCTACAATGAGCAGTTCTTC | CASSHPDRPYNEQFF
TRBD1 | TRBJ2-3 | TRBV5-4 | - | TGTGCCAGCAGCTCCTGGGACAGGGGCACAGATACGCAGTATTTT | CASSSWDRGTDTQYF
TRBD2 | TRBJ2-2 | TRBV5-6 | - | TGTGCCAGCAGCTGGGGACTAGCGGGAAACACCGGGGAGCTGTTTTTT | CASSWGLAGNTGELFF
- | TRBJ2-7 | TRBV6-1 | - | TGTGCCAGCAGTGATTTTACCCCAGCTAGCTACGAGCAGTACTTC | CASSDFTPASYEQYF
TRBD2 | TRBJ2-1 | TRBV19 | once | TGTGCCAGTAGCCCGGGACTAGATGACAATGAGCAGTTCTTC | CASSPGLDDNEQFF
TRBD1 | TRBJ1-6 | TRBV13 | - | TGTGCCAGCAGCTCCACTGACAGGGGGTTCGATAATTCACCCCTCCACTTT | CASSSTDRGFDNSPLHF
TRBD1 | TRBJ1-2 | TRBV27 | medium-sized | TGTGCCAGCAGTCCGGGACAGCTTCATGGCTACACCTTC | CASSPGQLHGYTF
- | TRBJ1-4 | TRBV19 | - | TGTGCCAGTAGTATCGGGACTGCAACTAATGAAAAACTGTTTTTT | CASSIGTATNEKLFF
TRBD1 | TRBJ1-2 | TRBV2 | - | TGTGCCAGCAGTGAAGCTAGGGGGCTACCCTATGGCTACACCTTC | CASSEARGLPYGYTF
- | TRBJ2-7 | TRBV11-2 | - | TGTGCCAGCAGCTTTGTTACTTACGAGCAGTACTTC | CASSFVTYEQYF
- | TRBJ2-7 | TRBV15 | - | TGTGCCACCCATGACGGGTACGAGCAGTACTTC | CATHDGYEQYF
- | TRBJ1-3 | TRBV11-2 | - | TGTGCCAGCAGCTTATGGTCACGCGACTCTGGAAACACCATATATTTT | CASSLWSRDSGNTIYF
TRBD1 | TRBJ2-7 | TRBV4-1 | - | TGCGCCAGCAGCCAAACCGACAGGGGCACATACGAGCAGTACTTC | CASSQTDRGTYEQYF